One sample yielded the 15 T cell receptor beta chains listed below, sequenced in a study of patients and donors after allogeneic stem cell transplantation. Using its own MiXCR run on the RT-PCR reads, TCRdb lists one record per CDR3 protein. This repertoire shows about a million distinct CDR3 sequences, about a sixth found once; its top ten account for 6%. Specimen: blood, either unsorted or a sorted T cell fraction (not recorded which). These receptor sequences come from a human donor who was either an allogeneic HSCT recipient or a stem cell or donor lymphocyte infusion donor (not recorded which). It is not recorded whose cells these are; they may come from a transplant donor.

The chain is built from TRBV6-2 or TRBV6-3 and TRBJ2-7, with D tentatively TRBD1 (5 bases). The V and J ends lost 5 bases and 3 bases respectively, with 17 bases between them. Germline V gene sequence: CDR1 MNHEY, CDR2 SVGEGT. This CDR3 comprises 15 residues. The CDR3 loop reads CASSTLATESYEQYF. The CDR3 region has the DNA TGTGCCAGCAGTACCTTGGCGACAGAGAGCTACGAGCAGTACTTC.

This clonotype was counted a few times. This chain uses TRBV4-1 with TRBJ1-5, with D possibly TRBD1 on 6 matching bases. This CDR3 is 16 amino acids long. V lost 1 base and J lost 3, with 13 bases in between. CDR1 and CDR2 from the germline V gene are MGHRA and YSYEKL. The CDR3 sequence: CASSQVGGGDNQPQHF. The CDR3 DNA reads TGCGCCAGCAGCCAAGTAGGAGGGGGGGACAATCAGCCCCAGCATTTT.

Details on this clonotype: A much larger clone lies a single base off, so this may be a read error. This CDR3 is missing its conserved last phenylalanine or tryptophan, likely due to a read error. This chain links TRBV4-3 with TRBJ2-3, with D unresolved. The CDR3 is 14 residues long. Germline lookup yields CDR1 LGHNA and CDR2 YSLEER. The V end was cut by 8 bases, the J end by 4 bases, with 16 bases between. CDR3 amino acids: CASRFVDGADTQYS. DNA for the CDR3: TGCGCCAGCCGTTTTGTAGATGGGGCAGATACGCAGTATTCT.

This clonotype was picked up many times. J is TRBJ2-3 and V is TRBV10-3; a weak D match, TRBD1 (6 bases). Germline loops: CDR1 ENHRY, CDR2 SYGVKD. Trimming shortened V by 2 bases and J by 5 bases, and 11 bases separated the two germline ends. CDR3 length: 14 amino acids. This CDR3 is CAISEKGRGDTQYF. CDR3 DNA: TGTGCCATCAGTGAGAAGGGCAGGGGAGATACGCAGTATTTT.

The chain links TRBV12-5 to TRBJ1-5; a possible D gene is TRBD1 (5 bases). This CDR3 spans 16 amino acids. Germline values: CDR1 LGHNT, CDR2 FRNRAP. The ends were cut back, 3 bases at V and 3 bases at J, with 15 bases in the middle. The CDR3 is CASGLQNTGFNQPQHF. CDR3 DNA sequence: TGTGCTAGTGGTTTACAAAACACAGGATTCAATCAGCCCCAGCATTTT.

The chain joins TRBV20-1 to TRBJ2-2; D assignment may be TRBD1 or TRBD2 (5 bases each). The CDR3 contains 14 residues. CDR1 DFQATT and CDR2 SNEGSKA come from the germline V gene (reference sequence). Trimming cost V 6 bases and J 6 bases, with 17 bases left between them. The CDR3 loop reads CSADPGRVSGELFF. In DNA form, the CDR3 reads TGCAGTGCGGACCCAGGGAGAGTGTCCGGGGAGCTGTTTTTT.

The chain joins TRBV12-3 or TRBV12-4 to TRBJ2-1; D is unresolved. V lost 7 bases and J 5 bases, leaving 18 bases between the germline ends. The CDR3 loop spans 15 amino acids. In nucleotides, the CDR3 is TGTGCCAGCACCCTGCCGGTGACTTGGGACAATGAGCAGTTCTTC. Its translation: CASTLPVTWDNEQFF.

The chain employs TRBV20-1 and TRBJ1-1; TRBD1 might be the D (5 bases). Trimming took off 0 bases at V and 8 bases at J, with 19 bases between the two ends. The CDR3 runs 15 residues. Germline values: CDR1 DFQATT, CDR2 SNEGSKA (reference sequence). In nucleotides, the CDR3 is TGCAGTGCTAGAGACAGGGACCGGGGCCTACCAGAAGCTTTCTTT. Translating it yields CSARDRDRGLPEAFF.

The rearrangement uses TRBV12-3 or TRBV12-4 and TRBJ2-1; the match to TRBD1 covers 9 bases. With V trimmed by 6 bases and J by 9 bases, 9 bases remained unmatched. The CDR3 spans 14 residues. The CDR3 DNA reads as TGTGCCAGCAGCAATCAACAGGGGGCGGGTGAGCAGTTCTTC. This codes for CASSNQQGAGEQFF.

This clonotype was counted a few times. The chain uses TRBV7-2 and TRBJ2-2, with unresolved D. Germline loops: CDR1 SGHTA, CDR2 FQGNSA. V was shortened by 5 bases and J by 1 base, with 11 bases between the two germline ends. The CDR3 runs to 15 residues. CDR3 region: CASSIWSQNTGELFF. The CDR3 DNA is TGTGCCAGCAGCATATGGAGCCAGAACACCGGGGAGCTGTTTTTT.

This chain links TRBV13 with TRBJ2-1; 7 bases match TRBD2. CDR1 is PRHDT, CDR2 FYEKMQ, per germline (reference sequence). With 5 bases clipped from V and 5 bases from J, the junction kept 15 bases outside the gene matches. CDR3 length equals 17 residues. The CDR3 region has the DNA TGTGCCAGCAGCCCCCCCCCGACTGCGGGAGCGCACAATGAGCAGTTCTTC. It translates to CASSPPPTAGAHNEQFF.

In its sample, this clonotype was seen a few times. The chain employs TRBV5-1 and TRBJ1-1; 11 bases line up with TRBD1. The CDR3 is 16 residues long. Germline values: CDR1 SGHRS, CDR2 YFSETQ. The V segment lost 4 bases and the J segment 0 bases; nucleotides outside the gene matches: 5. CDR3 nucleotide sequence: TGCGCCAGCAGCCCAGGGACAGGGGGGATGAACACTGAAGCTTTCTTT. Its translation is CASSPGTGGMNTEAFF.

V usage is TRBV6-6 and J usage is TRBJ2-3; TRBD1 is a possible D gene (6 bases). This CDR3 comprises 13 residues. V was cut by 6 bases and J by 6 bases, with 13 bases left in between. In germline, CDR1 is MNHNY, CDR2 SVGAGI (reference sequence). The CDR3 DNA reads TGTGCCAGCAGACAGGGCCCCGGGGATACGCAGTATTTT. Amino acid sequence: CASRQGPGDTQYF.

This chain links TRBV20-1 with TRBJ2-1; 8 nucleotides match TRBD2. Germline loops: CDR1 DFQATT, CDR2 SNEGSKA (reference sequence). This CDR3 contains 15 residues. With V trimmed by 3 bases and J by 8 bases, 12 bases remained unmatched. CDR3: CSAREIAGSIDEQFF. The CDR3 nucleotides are TGCAGTGCTAGGGAAATAGCGGGAAGTATCGATGAGCAGTTCTTC.

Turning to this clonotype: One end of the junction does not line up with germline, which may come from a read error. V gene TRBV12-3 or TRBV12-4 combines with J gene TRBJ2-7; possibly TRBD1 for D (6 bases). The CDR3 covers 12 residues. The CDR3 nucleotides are TGCGCAACAGGGCAGGGAGACTACGAGCAGTACTTC. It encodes CATGQGDYEQYF.